Listed here is a single T cell receptor (beta chain). Its target is not known. Over 18 months, lack of ophthalmopathy progression marked Graves' hyperthyroidism as stable. Uncontrolled infection, other autoimmune disease, pregnancy and lactation each barred patients from inclusion. Between the trimmed V and J ends, which lost 5 bases and 5 bases, there was a span of 18 bases. There are 15 residues in the CDR3. The germline CDR1 and CDR2 sequences are MDHEN and SYDVKM. These data come from a study of T cells in Graves' hyperthyroidism and ophthalmopathy. RNA transcripts provided the source from which TCR beta CDR3 regions were amplified. In the first-round RT-PCR of the TCR CDR3, the HTBI primer set was used. MiXCR, applied by TCRdb to the multiplex PCR reads, yields one record per CDR3 protein. The table includes a few hundred thousand distinct CDR3 sequences, less than 25% detected once. The study, taken as a whole, reports: The model's output predicted ophthalmopathy at a median of 6.5 months prior to onset. A model using 13 V-J features told ophthalmopathy apart from stable hyperthyroidism.

The chain combines TRBV28 with TRBJ2-5; D is perhaps TRBD1 (7 bases). The sample consisted of blood. This receptor was identified in a man aged 18 to 29 with Graves' hyperthyroidism. The CDR3 DNA is TGTGCCAGCAGTGAGACAGGGAGGATTGGGGAGACCCAGTACTTC. Translated: CASSETGRIGETQYF.